Listed below are T cell receptor beta chains from one sample, sequenced in a study of blood T cells in healthy people across ages. Each CDR3 protein gets one entry after TCRdb re-called the 5' RACE reads with MiXCR. The table has some 1.8 million distinct CDR3 sequences, roughly two fifths seen once. Sequencing was carried out using blood. Every receptor here comes from a human donor in good health. The CDR3 runs from the conserved cysteine through the conserved F or W. A D gene is named only where the DNA matches it firmly. For some rows the clone size is stated as once, few or many, or as a class when expanded; others skip it.

abundance	d_gene	v_gene	j_gene	CDR3nt	CDR3aa
.	TRBD1	TRBV12-3/TRBV12-4	TRBJ2-2	TGTGCCAGCAGGCTGCTCACAGGGGGCCTATGGGAGCTGTTTTTT	CASRLLTGGLWELFF
.	.	TRBV19	TRBJ1-5	TGTGCCAGTAGTAAAAAGAGCGGGAATCAGCCCCAGCATTTT	CASSKKSGNQPQHF
many	.	TRBV12-3/TRBV12-4	TRBJ1-3	TGTGCCAGCAGTTTAAGAAACACCATATATTTT	CASSLRNTIYF
.	.	TRBV7-2	TRBJ1-6	TGTGCCGGCAGCTTTCTAGGGGGTGCATATAATTCACCCCTCCACTTT	CAGSFLGGAYNSPLHF
few	.	TRBV7-2	TRBJ2-3	TGTGCCAGCAGCGCACAACCGGGACCCAGCACAGATACGCAGTATTTT	CASSAQPGPSTDTQYF
.	TRBD2	TRBV4-2	TRBJ2-1	TGTGCCAGCAGCCTGAATAGCGGGGGCTATCAGGATGAGCAGTTCTTC	CASSLNSGGYQDEQFF
.	.	TRBV7-2	TRBJ1-1	TGTGCCAGCAGCAGGGAATGGAGCACTGAAGCTTTCTTT	CASSREWSTEAFF
few	.	TRBV28	TRBJ2-7	TGTGCCAGCAGTCCCCCCTATAGAGTGAACTACGAGCAGTACTTC	CASSPPYRVNYEQYF
few	.	TRBV4-1	TRBJ2-3	TGCGCCAGCAGCCAAAGGCTCCCATATAGCGTCTCTAGCACAGATACGCAGTATTTT	CASSQRLPYSVSSTDTQYF
.	.	TRBV10-3	TRBJ1-4	TGTGCCATCAGTGAGTACAAGGATGAAAAACTGTTTTTT	CAISEYKDEKLFF
many	TRBD1	TRBV4-1	TRBJ2-7	TGCGCCAGCAGTCAGACCGGGACAGGGGATTACGAGCAGTACTTC	CASSQTGTGDYEQYF
.	TRBD1	TRBV12-3/TRBV12-4	TRBJ1-5	TGTGCCAGCACAACAGGGGGCTCCTTAGTTAGCAATCAGCCCCAGCATTTT	CASTTGGSLVSNQPQHF
.	.	TRBV29-1	TRBJ2-3	TGCAGCGTTCCGGGTTTGTCCACAGATACGCAGTATTTT	CSVPGLSTDTQYF
.	.	TRBV7-9	TRBJ1-2	TGTGCCAGCAGCAGACCGAATGATAGAGGCTACACCTTC	CASSRPNDRGYTF
few	.	TRBV6-5	TRBJ2-7	TGTGCCAGCAGCCCTACCGGGACTTTTTCCTACGAGCAGTACTTC	CASSPTGTFSYEQYF
.	TRBD1	TRBV12-3/TRBV12-4	TRBJ1-6	TGTGCCAGCAGTTTAGTGTTGACAGGGCCCAGTGCGTTCCTCCACTTT	CASSLVLTGPSAFLHF
.	.	TRBV25-1	TRBJ2-7	TGTGCCAGCAGTCGACAGGTAAACGAGCAGTACTTC	CASSRQVNEQYF